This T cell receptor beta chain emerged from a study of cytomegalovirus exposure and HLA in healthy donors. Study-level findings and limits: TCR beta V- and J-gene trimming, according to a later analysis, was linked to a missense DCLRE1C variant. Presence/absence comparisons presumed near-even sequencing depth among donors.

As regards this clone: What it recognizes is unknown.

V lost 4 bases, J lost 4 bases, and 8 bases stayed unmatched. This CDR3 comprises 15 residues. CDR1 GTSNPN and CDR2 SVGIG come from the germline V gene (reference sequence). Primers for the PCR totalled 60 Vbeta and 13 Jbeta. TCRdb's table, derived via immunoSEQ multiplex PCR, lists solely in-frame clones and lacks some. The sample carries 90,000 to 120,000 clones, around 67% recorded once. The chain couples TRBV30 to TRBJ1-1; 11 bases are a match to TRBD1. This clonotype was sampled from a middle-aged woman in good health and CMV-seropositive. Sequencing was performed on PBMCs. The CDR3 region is CAWTLPGTGGTEAFF. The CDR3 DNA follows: TGTGCCTGGACCCTCCCCGGGACAGGGGGCACTGAAGCTTTCTTT.